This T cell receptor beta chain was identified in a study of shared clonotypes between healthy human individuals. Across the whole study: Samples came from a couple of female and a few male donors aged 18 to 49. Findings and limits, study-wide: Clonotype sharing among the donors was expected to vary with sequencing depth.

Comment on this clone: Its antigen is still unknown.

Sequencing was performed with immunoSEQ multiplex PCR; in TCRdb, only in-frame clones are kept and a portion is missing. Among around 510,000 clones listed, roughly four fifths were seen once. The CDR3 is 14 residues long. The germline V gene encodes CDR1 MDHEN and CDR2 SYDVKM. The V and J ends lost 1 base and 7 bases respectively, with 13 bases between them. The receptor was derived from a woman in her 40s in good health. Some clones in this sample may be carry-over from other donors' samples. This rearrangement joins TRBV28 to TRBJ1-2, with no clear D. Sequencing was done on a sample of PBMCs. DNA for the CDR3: TGTGCCAGCAGTTTATATGGCCGCCTGAGTGGCTACACCTTC. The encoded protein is CASSLYGRLSGYTF.